This TCR beta chain was identified in a study of blood T cell repertoires in COVID-19. Looking at the study overall: Sites in the United States, Italy and Spain provided acute and convalescent COVID-19 samples. Sample material is recorded as cDNA or gDNA derived from T cells, B-cell-depleted T cells, or PBMCs.

This CDR3 is 15 amino acids long. Trimming cost V 7 bases and J 7 bases, with 19 bases left between them. CDR1 MNHEY and CDR2 SVGAGI come from the germline V gene. Method: immunoSEQ multiplex PCR; TCRdb's copy keeps in-frame clones and lacks some. Of about 74,000 clones in the sample, about 88% were seen once. This TCR was recovered from a man aged 50-60 years with acute or convalescent COVID-19. Source material: peripheral blood. The chain links TRBV6-5 to TRBJ1-4; D may be TRBD1 (6 bases). CDR3 nucleotides: TGTGCCAGCATTCCGAAGGGGGGGCTATCTGAAAAACTGTTTTTT. Translated, it gives CASIPKGGLSEKLFF.